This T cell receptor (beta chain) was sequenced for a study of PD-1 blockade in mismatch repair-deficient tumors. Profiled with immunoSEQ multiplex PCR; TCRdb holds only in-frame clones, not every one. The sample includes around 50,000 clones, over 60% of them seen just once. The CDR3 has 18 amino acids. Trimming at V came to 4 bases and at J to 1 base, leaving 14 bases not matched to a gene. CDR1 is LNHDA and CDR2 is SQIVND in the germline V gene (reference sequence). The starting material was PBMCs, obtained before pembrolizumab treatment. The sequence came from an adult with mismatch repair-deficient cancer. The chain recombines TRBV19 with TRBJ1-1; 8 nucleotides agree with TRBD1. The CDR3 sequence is CASSTTDRGLWANTEAFF. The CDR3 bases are TGTGCCAGTAGTACCACAGACAGGGGCTTGTGGGCGAACACTGAAGCTTTCTTT.